This T cell receptor (beta chain) came from a study of blood T cells in healthy people across ages. It was with a sample-barcoded 5' primer and a J-beta primer mix that a second PCR of about 6 to 12 cycles was run. TCRdb re-called the 5' RACE reads through MiXCR, storing one row per CDR3 protein. The sample has about 570,000 distinct CDR3 sequences, 25% to 30% seen once. The table lists this clonotype with a few counts. The germline gives CDR1 DFQATT, CDR2 SNEGSKA (reference sequence). There are 16 residues in the CDR3. V lost 1 base, J lost 4 bases, and 17 bases lay in between. The source is a woman in her 70s in good health. This sequence joins TRBV20-1 and TRBJ2-1; the D is unclear. Material for sequencing was blood. The CDR3 loop reads CSARVSLSGLYNEQFF. DNA for the CDR3: TGCAGTGCTAGAGTCTCCCTCTCCGGCCTTTACAATGAGCAGTTCTTC.